This TCR beta chain was sequenced for a study of T-cell memory formation after mild COVID-19. Across the study: Clustering of TCRs was largely donor specific. The study, taken as a whole, reports: CD4/CD8 balance characterized clones contracting day 15 to 85, and CD4+ skew characterized later expanders.

The junction had 8 bases not matched to a gene; V was cut back by 5 bases and J by 3 bases. Per germline, CDR1 LGHDT and CDR2 YNNKEL (reference sequence). This CDR3 spans 16 amino acids. After 5'RACE with constant-segment primers, TCR alpha and TCR beta cDNA libraries carrying sample barcodes and UMIs were obtained. TCRdb analysed the 5' RACE reads with MiXCR anew, one entry per CDR3 protein. Among roughly 52,000 distinct CDR3 sequences, 8% to 10% were seen once, and the ten largest hold 1.2%. This clonotype was counted a few times. Its target is not known. Sequenced: PBMCs or a T cell subset sorted from them (not recorded which). The receptor was derived from a man between 18 and 29 years old who had mild COVID-19 (a few samples of this study predate the infection). Cell type and time point are not known. The chain carries TRBV3-1 and TRBJ2-5; 11 bases match TRBD2. This CDR3 is CASSAALAGGKETQYF. DNA of the CDR3: TGTGCCAGCAGCGCCGCTTTAGCGGGGGGGAAAGAGACCCAGTACTTC.